One T cell receptor (beta chain) is described in this entry. The antigen remains undetermined. V shed 8 bases and J 6 bases; nucleotides not matched to a gene: 5. This CDR3 has 12 residues. Germline V gives CDR1 MNHNS, CDR2 SASEGT. This sample was included in a study of OX40 agonist ivuxolimab in advanced cancers. Study results and caveats: With doses of 0.1 to 3.0 mg/kg, CD4+ and CD8+ blood T cells had undergone clonal expansion by week 6. There were also nonresponders showing low normalized T-cell clonal expansion.

TCRdb's copy holds only in-frame clones and misses some; the assay was immunoSEQ multiplex PCR. The repertoire holds some 84,000 clones, 92% seen once, with about 8.6% in the top ten. If patients had autoimmune disease history or systemic immunosuppression, they were excluded. Blood was sampled at baseline, cycle 4 day 1, and cycle 7 day 1. The V and J genes are TRBV6-1 and TRBJ1-1; 8 nucleotides align to TRBD1. The clonotype comes from an adult with an advanced solid tumor such as melanoma, head and neck, liver or kidney cancer. The material sequenced was CD4+ or CD8+ T cells sorted from blood, taken in a trial of the OX40 agonist ivuxolimab. CDR3 residues: CASDPQGAEAFF. For the CDR3, the DNA is TGTGCCAGCGATCCACAGGGGGCTGAAGCTTTCTTT.